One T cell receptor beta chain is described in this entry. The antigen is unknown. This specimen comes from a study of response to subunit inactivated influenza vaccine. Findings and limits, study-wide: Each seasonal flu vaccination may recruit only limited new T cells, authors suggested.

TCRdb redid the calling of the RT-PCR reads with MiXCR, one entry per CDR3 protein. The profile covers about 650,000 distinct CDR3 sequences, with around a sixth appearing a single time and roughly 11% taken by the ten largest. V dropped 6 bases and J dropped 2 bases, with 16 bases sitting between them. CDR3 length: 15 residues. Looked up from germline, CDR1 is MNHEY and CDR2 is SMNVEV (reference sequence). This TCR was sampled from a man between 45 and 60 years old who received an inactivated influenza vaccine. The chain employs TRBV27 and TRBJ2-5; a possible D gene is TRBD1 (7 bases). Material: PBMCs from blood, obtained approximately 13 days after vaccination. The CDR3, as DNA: TGTGCCAGCAGCGGAGGGGGCCCAAATCAAGAGACCCAGTACTTC. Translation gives CASSGGGPNQETQYF.